Below, one T cell receptor (beta chain) is given with its context. This sample was taken from a study of identical twins. TCRdb reprocessed the 5' RACE reads via MiXCR and lists one record per CDR3 protein. The sample yields about 340,000 distinct CDR3 sequences, 8.5% to 10% seen once. Germline CDR1 and CDR2: LNHDA and SQIVND (reference sequence). This CDR3 has 12 residues. V lost 4 bases to trimming and J lost 9 bases, with 10 bases between them. The sequence was obtained from a woman in her forties or fifties in good health. The rearrangement joins TRBV19 to TRBJ2-1; unclear D gene. The sample comprised naive T cells sorted from blood. The CDR3 loop is CASSNRKGEQFF. CDR3 nucleotide sequence: TGTGCCAGTAGTAATAGGAAAGGTGAGCAGTTCTTC.